The 13 T cell receptor beta chains in this list originate from one sample, sequenced in a study of CD8 T cells in ankylosing spondylitis. Using its own MiXCR run on the 5' RACE reads, TCRdb lists one record per CDR3 protein. The sample lists around 330,000 distinct CDR3 sequences; 9.5% to 13% were seen once. The sequenced sample consisted of blood, either unsorted or a sorted T cell fraction (not recorded which). These receptors were collected from a female donor with ankylosing spondylitis or in good health (not recorded which).

This clonotype was observed a handful of times. The gene calls are TRBV9 and TRBJ2-2; D is unclear. Germline CDR1 is SGDLS and CDR2 is YYNGEE. CDR3 size: 14 residues. The ends were cut back, 4 bases at V and 0 bases at J, with 7 bases in the middle. The CDR3 DNA reads TGTGCCAGCAGCCGGGCCTCGAACACCGGGGAGCTGTTTTTT. Translation gives CASSRASNTGELFF.

In this sample, this clonotype turned up many times. The CDR3 here is CASSEGYTEAFF. CDR3 nucleotide sequence: TGCGCCAGCAGTGAAGGGTACACTGAAGCTTTCTTT. V gene TRBV10-2 combines with J gene TRBJ1-1; D is unresolved. Germline V gene data show CDR1 as WSHSY and CDR2 as SAAADI. There are 12 residues in the CDR3. Trimming pared 3 bases from V and 3 bases from J, leaving 5 bases between.

This chain links TRBV6-1 with TRBJ2-5; 9 bases align to TRBD2. The CDR3 has 15 amino acids. V gave up 4 bases and J gave up 1 base; unmatched junction bases: 4. Germline V gene sequence: CDR1 MNHNS, CDR2 SASEGT. CDR3 sequence (DNA): TGTGCCAGCAGTGCTTTTAGCGGGGGCCAAGAGACCCAGTACTTC. It codes for CASSAFSGGQETQYF.

The V call is TRBV11-2, the J call TRBJ1-3; TRBD1 agrees at 8 bases. V was clipped by 4 bases and J by 3 bases; unmatched bases: 8. Germline V gene sequence: CDR1 SGHAT, CDR2 FQNNGV. The CDR3 runs to 16 residues. The DNA for the CDR3 is TGTGCCAGCAGCTGGACACCGGGACAGGTTGGAAACACCATATATTTT. This encodes CASSWTPGQVGNTIYF.

The chain uses TRBV5-6 and TRBJ1-2; D possibly corresponds to TRBD1 (5 bases). The length of the CDR3 is 16 residues. With 0 bases removed from V and 6 bases from J, the gap between germline ends came to 18 bases. Germline values: CDR1 SGHDT, CDR2 YYEEEE. The CDR3 here is CASSLAGGYREDGYTF. CDR3 DNA sequence: TGTGCCAGCAGCTTGGCCGGGGGTTACCGTGAAGATGGCTACACCTTC.

This clonotype was observed at least ten times. The chain links TRBV27 to TRBJ2-3, with D perhaps TRBD2 (6 bases). Trimming pared 4 bases from V and 0 bases from J, leaving 11 bases between. CDR1 is MNHEY and CDR2 is SMNVEV in the germline V gene (reference sequence). The CDR3 has 15 amino acids. The CDR3 loop reads CASSSPAGSTDTQYF. The DNA for the CDR3 is TGTGCCAGCAGTTCCCCGGCGGGGAGCACAGATACGCAGTATTTT.

This clonotype was detected ten times or more. The V call is TRBV29-1, the J call TRBJ2-3; possibly TRBD1 for D (6 bases). The CDR3 spans 14 residues. From germline, CDR1 is SQVTM and CDR2 ANQGSEA. V lost 6 bases and J lost 0, with 13 bases in between. Written as DNA, the CDR3 is TGCAGCGTCGCGAGGGGGACGAGCACAGATACGCAGTATTTT. This translates into CSVARGTSTDTQYF.

This clonotype was seen many times. The chain has TRBV5-1 and TRBJ2-7; D is unresolved. The germline V and J ends were trimmed by 3 bases and 6 bases, with 10 bases remaining between them. This CDR3 contains 12 residues. Germline-derived CDR1 and CDR2 are SGHRS and YFSETQ. The CDR3: CASSWKEGEQYF. CDR3 in DNA: TGCGCCAGCAGCTGGAAGGAAGGCGAGCAGTACTTC.

This clonotype was seen a handful of times. This chain joins TRBV12-3 or TRBV12-4 and TRBJ1-2; TRBD1 might be the D (5 bases). Trimming cost V 7 bases and J 3 bases, with 18 bases left between them. CDR3 length: 15 amino acids. CDR3 amino acids: CASTGGPRPHYGYTF. The CDR3 DNA sequence: TGTGCCAGCACCGGGGGTCCGCGGCCTCACTATGGCTACACCTTC.

This chain links TRBV19 with TRBJ1-5; TRBD1 might be the D (5 bases). The CDR3 sequence is 15 residues long. CDR1 and CDR2 (germline): LNHDA, SQIVND (reference sequence). The ends were cut back, 3 bases at V and 6 bases at J, with 15 bases in the middle. This CDR3 reads CASSIKGKGVQPQHF. CDR3 coding DNA: TGTGCCAGTAGTATTAAAGGGAAAGGGGTTCAGCCCCAGCATTTT.

V and J are TRBV6-1 and TRBJ1-1; D uncertain. This CDR3 is built from 14 residues. The V gene lost 4 bases and the J gene lost 3 bases, with 12 bases spanning the gap. Germline lookup yields CDR1 MNHNS and CDR2 SASEGT. CDR3 residues: CASSGTSSYTEAFF. CDR3 nucleotides: TGTGCCAGCAGTGGAACCTCAAGTTACACTGAAGCTTTCTTT.

To note about this clonotype: A read error is possible here, since a much larger clone lies one base away. The chain joins TRBV29-1 to TRBJ1-1, with D tentatively TRBD1 (5 bases). Germline CDR1 reads SQVTM; CDR2 reads ANQGSEA. V lost 4 bases and J 0 bases, leaving 6 bases between the germline ends. The CDR3 contains 12 residues. The CDR3 sequence is CSVGGVNTEAFF. CDR3 nucleotides: TGCAGCGTTGGGGGGGTGAACACTGAAGCTTTCTTT.

This clonotype was observed at least ten times. The CDR3 bases are TGCGCCAGCAGCCGAGGGCTCTTAGTGATACGGGAGACCCAGTACTTC. Amino acids: CASSRGLLVIRETQYF. The rearrangement links TRBV5-1 to TRBJ2-5, with D possibly matching TRBD2 (5 bases). This CDR3 has 16 residues. Germline assignment: CDR1 SGHRS and CDR2 YFSETQ. The V and J ends lost 4 bases and 5 bases respectively, with 21 bases between them.